These T cell receptor beta chains were read from a single sample in a study of cytomegalovirus exposure and HLA in healthy donors. Data came from immunoSEQ multiplex PCR; TCRdb stores just in-frame clones and leaves some out. The data hold about 140,000 clones, with over 75% observed a single time. The material sequenced was PBMCs. The receptors derive from a woman aged 40 to 55 in good health and CMV-seronegative. The CDR3 runs from the conserved cysteine through the conserved F or W. A D gene is named only where the DNA matches it firmly. Clone size, where shown, is once, few, many, or a class for clones that have expanded.

v_gene: TRBV5-1
d_gene: TRBD1
j_gene: TRBJ1-1
abundance: -
CDR3nt: TGCGCCAGTTGCAAGGGACAGGGGGCAGCTGAAGCTTTCTTT
CDR3aa: CASCKGQGAAEAFF

v_gene: TRBV5-1
d_gene: TRBD1
j_gene: TRBJ2-7
abundance: -
CDR3nt: TGCGCCAGCAGCTTGGCGGGGACAGGTAACTCGGGTGAGCAGTACTTC
CDR3aa: CASSLAGTGNSGEQYF

v_gene: TRBV5-1
d_gene: -
j_gene: TRBJ2-7
abundance: few
CDR3nt: TGCGCCAGCAGCGCGGGGCCATACGAGCAGTACTTC
CDR3aa: CASSAGPYEQYF

v_gene: TRBV5-1
d_gene: TRBD1
j_gene: TRBJ2-1
abundance: -
CDR3nt: TGCGCCAGCAGCTTGGATGCCGGGACAGGGATCAATGAGCAGTTCTTC
CDR3aa: CASSLDAGTGINEQFF

v_gene: TRBV5-4
d_gene: TRBD2
j_gene: TRBJ2-5
abundance: -
CDR3nt: TGTGCCAGCAGCCAGGCGGGAGGGCTAGGGGAGACCCAGTACTTC
CDR3aa: CASSQAGGLGETQYF

v_gene: TRBV6-5
d_gene: TRBD1
j_gene: TRBJ2-7
abundance: once
CDR3nt: TGTGCCAGCAGTGAACGGACAGGGGCCTACGAGCAGTACTTC
CDR3aa: CASSERTGAYEQYF

v_gene: TRBV7-9
d_gene: TRBD1
j_gene: TRBJ1-2
abundance: -
CDR3nt: TGTGCCAGCAGCTTCGACAGGGGGCGTGAAGATGGCTACACCTTC
CDR3aa: CASSFDRGREDGYTF

v_gene: TRBV4-3
d_gene: TRBD1
j_gene: TRBJ2-1
abundance: few
CDR3nt: TGCGCCAGCAGAACTACAGGGGTGCTATTGTCCTACAATGAGCAGTTCTTC
CDR3aa: CASRTTGVLLSYNEQFF

v_gene: TRBV7-9
d_gene: TRBD2
j_gene: TRBJ2-5
abundance: -
CDR3nt: TGTGCCAGCAGCTTATCGGCGGGGGAAGAGACCCAGTACTTC
CDR3aa: CASSLSAGEETQYF

v_gene: TRBV7-8
d_gene: -
j_gene: TRBJ2-7
abundance: -
CDR3nt: TGTGCCAGCAGCCGACTAGAAAGGGTGCAGTACTTC
CDR3aa: CASSRLERVQYF

v_gene: TRBV7-9
d_gene: TRBD1
j_gene: TRBJ2-2
abundance: -
CDR3nt: TGTGCCAGCCAGGGACAGGGAGGTATCGGGGAGCTGTTTTTT
CDR3aa: CASQGQGGIGELFF

v_gene: TRBV5-4
d_gene: TRBD2
j_gene: TRBJ2-3
abundance: -
CDR3nt: TGTGCCGCCAGACTAGCGGGAGAGGTAGATACGCAGTATTTT
CDR3aa: CAARLAGEVDTQYF

v_gene: TRBV7-9
d_gene: -
j_gene: TRBJ1-2
abundance: -
CDR3nt: TGTTCCAGCAGCCCTTACGCCCCCCAGGGACTTTATGGCTACACCTTC
CDR3aa: CSSSPYAPQGLYGYTF

v_gene: TRBV5-4
d_gene: TRBD2
j_gene: TRBJ2-1
abundance: -
CDR3nt: TGTGCCAGCGGTGATACGGGACTAGACACTGAGCAGTTCTTC
CDR3aa: CASGDTGLDTEQFF

v_gene: TRBV5-1
d_gene: -
j_gene: TRBJ1-1
abundance: -
CDR3nt: TGCGCCAGCAGCTTGCAGGTAATGAACACTGAAGCTTTCTTT
CDR3aa: CASSLQVMNTEAFF

v_gene: TRBV10-3
d_gene: -
j_gene: TRBJ1-1
abundance: -
CDR3nt: TGTGCCATCAGTGAGTCCCCGGGACGGACTATGAACACTGAAGCTTTCTTT
CDR3aa: CAISESPGRTMNTEAFF

v_gene: TRBV7-9
d_gene: -
j_gene: TRBJ2-1
abundance: -
CDR3nt: TGTGCCAGCAGCCAGGGGAGCTGGTACAATGAGCAGTTCTTC
CDR3aa: CASSQGSWYNEQFF

v_gene: TRBV4-2
d_gene: TRBD2
j_gene: TRBJ2-1
abundance: few
CDR3nt: TGTGCCAGCAGCCAAGAGCCCGCTTGGGGCGGGAGCTCCTACAATGAGCAGTTCTTC
CDR3aa: CASSQEPAWGGSSYNEQFF

v_gene: TRBV6-1
d_gene: TRBD2
j_gene: TRBJ2-1
abundance: once
CDR3nt: TGTGCCAGCAGGGAACTAGCGGGAGACAATGAGCAGTTCTTC
CDR3aa: CASRELAGDNEQFF

v_gene: TRBV5-1
d_gene: -
j_gene: TRBJ1-4
abundance: -
CDR3nt: TGCGCCAGCAGCTTGGTGGCTGCCCCCAATGAAAAACTGTTTTTT
CDR3aa: CASSLVAAPNEKLFF

v_gene: TRBV6-1
d_gene: TRBD2
j_gene: TRBJ2-3
abundance: -
CDR3nt: TGTGCCAGCAGTGAAGCAGCGGGGTGGACAGATACGCAGTATTTT
CDR3aa: CASSEAAGWTDTQYF

v_gene: TRBV28
d_gene: -
j_gene: TRBJ2-7
abundance: -
CDR3nt: TGTGCCAGCAGTCCAAGCAGGTATCGGCGAAACGAGCAGTACTTC
CDR3aa: CASSPSRYRRNEQYF

v_gene: TRBV5-1
d_gene: TRBD2
j_gene: TRBJ2-7
abundance: -
CDR3nt: TGCGCCAGCAGCCAACGGACTAGCGGACCGTCATACGAGCAGTACTTC
CDR3aa: CASSQRTSGPSYEQYF

v_gene: TRBV4-1
d_gene: TRBD1
j_gene: TRBJ1-1
abundance: -
CDR3nt: TGCGCCAGCAGCCACGACAGGGGGGGGACTGAAGCTTTCTTT
CDR3aa: CASSHDRGGTEAFF

v_gene: TRBV5-1
d_gene: TRBD2
j_gene: TRBJ2-1
abundance: -
CDR3nt: TGCGCCAGCAGCTTGGTCGGGGGGACCTACAATGAGCAGTTCTTC
CDR3aa: CASSLVGGTYNEQFF

v_gene: TRBV7-9
d_gene: -
j_gene: TRBJ2-1
abundance: -
CDR3nt: TGTGCCAGCACAGGGGATGAGCAGTTCTTC
CDR3aa: CASTGDEQFF

v_gene: TRBV5-1
d_gene: -
j_gene: TRBJ1-4
abundance: -
CDR3nt: TGCGCCAGCAGCTTCCAGGCAACTAATGAAAAACTGTTTTTT
CDR3aa: CASSFQATNEKLFF

v_gene: TRBV28
d_gene: -
j_gene: TRBJ2-7
abundance: once
CDR3nt: TGTGCCAGTCTCGGGGGCTACGAGCAGTACTTC
CDR3aa: CASLGGYEQYF

v_gene: TRBV7-6
d_gene: -
j_gene: TRBJ1-5
abundance: -
CDR3nt: TGTGCCAGCAGCTTAGCGGGGCTTAATCAGCCCCAGCATTTT
CDR3aa: CASSLAGLNQPQHF

v_gene: TRBV6-1
d_gene: TRBD1
j_gene: TRBJ2-3
abundance: -
CDR3nt: TGTGCCAGCAGTGAGGGACAGGGTGAGGATACGCAGTATTTT
CDR3aa: CASSEGQGEDTQYF

v_gene: TRBV27
d_gene: TRBD1
j_gene: TRBJ2-4
abundance: -
CDR3nt: TGTGCCAGCAGCCTAACGACAGGGTTTCAGTACTTC
CDR3aa: CASSLTTGFQYF